This T cell receptor (beta chain) was captured by sequencing in a study of blood T cell repertoires in COVID-19. Germline CDR1 reads LNHDA; CDR2 reads SQIVND (reference sequence). The CDR3 runs 17 residues. V gave up 4 bases and J gave up 10 bases, with 23 bases separating them. The table came from immunoSEQ multiplex PCR; TCRdb's copy has only in-frame clones and leaves some out. The sample shows 300,000 to 350,000 clones, approximately 89% of them seen only once. Sample: PBMCs or T cells enriched from blood (not recorded which). This receptor was identified in a man between 25 and 39 years old who had recovered from COVID-19. V usage is TRBV19 and J usage is TRBJ1-6, with D perhaps matching TRBD1 (6 bases). The CDR3 DNA follows: TGTGCCAGTAGTAGAGGACGGGACACCAACTCTGGGTCACCCCTCCACTTT. The encoded protein is CASSRGRDTNSGSPLHF.